This T cell receptor (beta chain) was retrieved from a study of CD4 T cells in relation to SARS-CoV-2 and coronaviruses. With respect to this clone: Its target is not known.

Assay: immunoSEQ multiplex PCR; the TCRdb copy retains only in-frame clones and omits some. The table includes about 18,000 clones, approximately 81% detected once. Study observations and caveats: Monoreactive clones expanded significantly more to SARS-CoV-2 than crossreactive clones did.

CD4+ T cells from unexposed donors were obtained before the COVID-19 pandemic (2011-2018). The cells were cultured for 10 days before CD4+ T cells were isolated. PBMCs were plated at two million per well in IL-2-containing medium. The CDR3 loop spans 14 amino acids. The ends were cut back, 5 bases at V and 3 bases at J, with 14 bases in the middle. Per the germline V gene, CDR1 is SGHNT and CDR2 is YYREEE (reference sequence). Sequencing was carried out using CD4+ T cells from PBMCs, cultured in vitro. The source is a human donor in good health. The chain uses TRBV5-4 and TRBJ1-2; TRBD1 might be the D (5 bases). The CDR3 protein is CASSPMGQYYGYTF. In nucleotides, the CDR3 is TGTGCCAGCAGTCCAATGGGGCAGTACTATGGCTACACCTTC.